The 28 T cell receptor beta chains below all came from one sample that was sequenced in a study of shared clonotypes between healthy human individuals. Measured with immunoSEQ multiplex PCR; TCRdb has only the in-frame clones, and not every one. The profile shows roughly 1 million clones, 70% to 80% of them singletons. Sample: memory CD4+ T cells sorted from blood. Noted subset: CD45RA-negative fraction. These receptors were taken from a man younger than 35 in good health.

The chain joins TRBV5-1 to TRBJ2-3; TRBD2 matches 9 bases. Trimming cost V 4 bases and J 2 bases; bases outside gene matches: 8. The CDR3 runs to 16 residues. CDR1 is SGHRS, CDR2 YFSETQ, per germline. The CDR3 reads CASSPRIAGDTDTQYF. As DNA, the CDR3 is TGCGCCAGCAGCCCCCGGATAGCGGGGGACACAGATACGCAGTATTTT. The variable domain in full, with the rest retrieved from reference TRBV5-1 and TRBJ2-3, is KAGVTQTPRYLIKTRGQQVTLSCSPISGHRSVSWYQQTPGQGLQFLFEYFSETQRNKGNFPGRFSGRQFSNSRSEMNVSTLELGDSALYLCASSPRIAGDTDTQYFGPGTRLTVL.

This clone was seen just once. CDR3: CASSEGGRYSNQPQHF. DNA for the CDR3: TGTGCCAGCAGTGAAGGGGGGAGATATAGCAATCAGCCCCAGCATTTT. The chain combines TRBV6-1 with TRBJ1-5, with D possibly TRBD1 on 5 matching bases. V lost 1 base to trimming and J lost 0 bases, with 10 bases between them. Germline CDR1 is MNHNS and CDR2 is SASEGT. The CDR3 sequence is 16 residues long.

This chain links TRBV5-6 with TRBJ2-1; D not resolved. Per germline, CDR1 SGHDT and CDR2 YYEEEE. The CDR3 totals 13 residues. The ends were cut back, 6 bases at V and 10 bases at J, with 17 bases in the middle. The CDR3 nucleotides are TGTGCCAGCACGCCTGGGCTAGGATCCGAGCAGTTCTTC. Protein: CASTPGLGSEQFF.

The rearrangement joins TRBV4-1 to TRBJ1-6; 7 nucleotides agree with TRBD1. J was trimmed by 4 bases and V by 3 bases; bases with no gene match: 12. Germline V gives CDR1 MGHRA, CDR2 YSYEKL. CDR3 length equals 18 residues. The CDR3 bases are TGCGCCAGCAGCCAGGCCCACCGGGACAGACAATATAATTCACCCCTCCACTTT. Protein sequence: CASSQAHRDRQYNSPLHF.

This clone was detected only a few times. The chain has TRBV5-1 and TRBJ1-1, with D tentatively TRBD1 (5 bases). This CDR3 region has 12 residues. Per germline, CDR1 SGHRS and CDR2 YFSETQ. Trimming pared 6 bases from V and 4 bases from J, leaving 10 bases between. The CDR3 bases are TGCGCCAGCAATGGGGACGGCACTGAAGCTTTCTTT. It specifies CASNGDGTEAFF.

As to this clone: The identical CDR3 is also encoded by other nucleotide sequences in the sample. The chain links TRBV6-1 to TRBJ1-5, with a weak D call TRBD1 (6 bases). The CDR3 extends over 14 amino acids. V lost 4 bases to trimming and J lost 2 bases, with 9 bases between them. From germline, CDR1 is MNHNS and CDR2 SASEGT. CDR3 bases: TGTGCCAGCAGTGCGGCAGGGGGCAATCAGCCCCAGCATTTT. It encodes CASSAAGGNQPQHF.

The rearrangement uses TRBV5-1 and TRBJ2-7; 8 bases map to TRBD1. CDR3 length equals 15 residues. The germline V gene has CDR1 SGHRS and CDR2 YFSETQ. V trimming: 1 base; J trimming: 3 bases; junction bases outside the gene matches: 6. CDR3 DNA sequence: TGCGCCAGCAGCTTGATTGGACAGGGATTCTACGAGCAGTACTTC. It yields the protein CASSLIGQGFYEQYF.

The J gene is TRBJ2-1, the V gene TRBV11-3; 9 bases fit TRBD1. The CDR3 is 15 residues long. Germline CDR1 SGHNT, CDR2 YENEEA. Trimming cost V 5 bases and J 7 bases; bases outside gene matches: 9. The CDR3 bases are TGTGCCAGCAGCACAATACAGGGGGCTCAAAATGAGCAGTTCTTC. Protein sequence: CASSTIQGAQNEQFF.

The CDR3 spells CASRDKSYEQYF. The CDR3 bases are TGTGCCAGCCGGGACAAATCATACGAGCAGTACTTC. The chain couples TRBV28 to TRBJ2-7; D is perhaps TRBD1 (6 bases). Trimming cost V 8 bases and J 4 bases, with 12 bases left between them. The CDR3 spans 12 residues. In germline, CDR1 is MDHEN, CDR2 SYDVKM.

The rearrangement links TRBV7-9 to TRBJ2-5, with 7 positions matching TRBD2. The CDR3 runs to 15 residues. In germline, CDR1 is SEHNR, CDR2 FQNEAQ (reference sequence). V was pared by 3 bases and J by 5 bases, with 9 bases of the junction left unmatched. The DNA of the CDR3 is TGTGCCAGCAGCTTTTGGGCGGGGGTTTCGGAGACCCAGTACTTC. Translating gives CASSFWAGVSETQYF.

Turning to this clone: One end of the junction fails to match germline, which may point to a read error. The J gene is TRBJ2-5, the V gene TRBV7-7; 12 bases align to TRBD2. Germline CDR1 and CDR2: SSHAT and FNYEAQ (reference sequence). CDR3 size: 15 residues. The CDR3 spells CASSPLAGGQETQYF. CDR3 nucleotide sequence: TGTGCTAGCAGCCCACTAGCGGGGGGCCAAGAGACCCAGTACTTC. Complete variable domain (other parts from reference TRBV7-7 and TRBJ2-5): GAGVSQSPRYKVTKRGQDVTLRCDPISSHATLYWYQQALGQGPEFLTYFNYEAQPDKSGLPSDRFSAERPEGSISTLTIQRTEQRDSAMYRCASSPLAGGQETQYFGPGTRLLVL.

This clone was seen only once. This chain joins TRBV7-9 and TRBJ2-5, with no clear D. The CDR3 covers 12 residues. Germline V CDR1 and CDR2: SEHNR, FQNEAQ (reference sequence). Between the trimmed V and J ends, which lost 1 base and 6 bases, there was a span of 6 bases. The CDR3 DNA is TGTGCCAGCAGCTTAGACTTTCAGACCCAGTACTTC. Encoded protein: CASSLDFQTQYF.

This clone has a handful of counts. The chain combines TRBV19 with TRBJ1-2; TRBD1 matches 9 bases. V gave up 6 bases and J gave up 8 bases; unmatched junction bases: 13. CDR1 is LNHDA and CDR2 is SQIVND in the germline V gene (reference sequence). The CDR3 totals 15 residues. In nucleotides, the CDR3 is TGTGCCAGTAGAAAACCGGGACAGGGTTTTAGAGGCTACACCTTC. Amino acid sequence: CASRKPGQGFRGYTF.

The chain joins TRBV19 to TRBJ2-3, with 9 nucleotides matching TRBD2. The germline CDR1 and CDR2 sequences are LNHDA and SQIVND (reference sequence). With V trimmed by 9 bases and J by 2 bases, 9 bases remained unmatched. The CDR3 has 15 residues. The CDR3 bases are TGTGCCAGCGGGGAGGCGGGGGGGAACACAGATACGCAGTATTTT. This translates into CASGEAGGNTDTQYF. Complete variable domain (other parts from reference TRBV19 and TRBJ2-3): DGGITQSPKYLFRKEGQNVTLSCEQNLNHDAMYWYRQDPGQGLRLIYYSQIVNDFQKGDIAEGYSVSREKKESFPLTVTSAQKNPTAFYLCASGEAGGNTDTQYFGPGTRLTVL.

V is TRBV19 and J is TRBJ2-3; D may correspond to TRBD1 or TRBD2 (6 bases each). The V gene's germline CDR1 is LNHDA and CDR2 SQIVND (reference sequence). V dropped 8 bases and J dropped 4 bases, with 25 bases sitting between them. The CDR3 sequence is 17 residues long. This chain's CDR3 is CASRVGRGDRRSDTQYF. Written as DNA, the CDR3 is TGTGCCAGTCGGGTCGGGCGGGGCGACAGGAGGTCAGATACGCAGTATTTT.

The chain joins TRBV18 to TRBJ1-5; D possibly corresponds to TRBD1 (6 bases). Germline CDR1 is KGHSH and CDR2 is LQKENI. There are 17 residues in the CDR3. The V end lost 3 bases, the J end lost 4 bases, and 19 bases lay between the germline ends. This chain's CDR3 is CASSPGRPGVSNQPQHF. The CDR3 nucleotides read TGTGCCAGCTCACCCGGAAGGCCAGGGGTTTCTAATCAGCCCCAGCATTTT.

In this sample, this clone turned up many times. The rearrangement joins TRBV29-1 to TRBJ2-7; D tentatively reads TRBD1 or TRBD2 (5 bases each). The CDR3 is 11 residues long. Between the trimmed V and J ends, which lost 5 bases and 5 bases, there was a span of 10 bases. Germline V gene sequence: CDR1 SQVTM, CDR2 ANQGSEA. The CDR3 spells CSVKRGDEQYF. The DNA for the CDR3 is TGCAGCGTTAAAAGGGGAGACGAGCAGTACTTC.

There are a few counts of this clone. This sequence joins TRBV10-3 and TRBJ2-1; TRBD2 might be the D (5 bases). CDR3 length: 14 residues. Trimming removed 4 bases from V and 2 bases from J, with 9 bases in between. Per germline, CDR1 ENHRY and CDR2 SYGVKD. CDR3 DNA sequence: TGTGCCATCAGTGGTGAGACTACCTACAATGAGCAGTTCTTC. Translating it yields CAISGETTYNEQFF.

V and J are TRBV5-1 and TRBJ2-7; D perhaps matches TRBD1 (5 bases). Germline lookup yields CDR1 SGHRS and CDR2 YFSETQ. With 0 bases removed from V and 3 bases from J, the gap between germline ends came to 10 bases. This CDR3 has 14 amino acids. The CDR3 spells CASSLAAGNYEQYF. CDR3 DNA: TGCGCCAGCAGCTTGGCAGCAGGGAACTACGAGCAGTACTTC.

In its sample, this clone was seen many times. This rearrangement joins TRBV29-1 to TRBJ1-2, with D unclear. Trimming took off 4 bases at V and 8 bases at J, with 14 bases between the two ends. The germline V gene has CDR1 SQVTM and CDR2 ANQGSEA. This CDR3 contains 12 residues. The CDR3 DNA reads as TGCAGCGTTGGGACGGTGGATAAGGGCTACACCTTC. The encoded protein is CSVGTVDKGYTF.

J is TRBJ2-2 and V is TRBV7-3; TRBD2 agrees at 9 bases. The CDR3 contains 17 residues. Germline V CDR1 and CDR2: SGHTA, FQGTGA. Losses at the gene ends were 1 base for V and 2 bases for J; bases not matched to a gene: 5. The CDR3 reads CASSLMASGANTGELFF. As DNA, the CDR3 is TGTGCCAGCAGCTTAATGGCTAGCGGGGCCAACACCGGGGAGCTGTTTTTT. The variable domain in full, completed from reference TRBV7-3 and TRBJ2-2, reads GAGVSQTPSNKVTEKGKYVELRCDPISGHTALYWYRQSLGQGPEFLIYFQGTGAADDSGLPNDRFFAVRPEGSVSTLKIQRTERGDSAVYLCASSLMASGANTGELFFGEGSRLTVL.

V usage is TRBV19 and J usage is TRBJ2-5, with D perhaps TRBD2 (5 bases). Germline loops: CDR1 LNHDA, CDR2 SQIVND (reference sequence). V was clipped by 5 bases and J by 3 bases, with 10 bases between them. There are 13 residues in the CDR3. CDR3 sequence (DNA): TGTGCCAGTAGTGTTAGCGTAAAAGAGACCCAGTACTTC. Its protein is CASSVSVKETQYF.

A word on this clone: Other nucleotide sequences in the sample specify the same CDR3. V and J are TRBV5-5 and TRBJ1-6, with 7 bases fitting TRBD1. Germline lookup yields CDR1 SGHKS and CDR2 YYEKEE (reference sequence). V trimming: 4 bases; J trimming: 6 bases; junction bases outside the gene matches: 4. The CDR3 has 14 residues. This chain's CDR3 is CASSPDRVNSPLHF. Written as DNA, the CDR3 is TGTGCCAGCAGCCCTGACAGGGTTAATTCACCCCTCCACTTT.

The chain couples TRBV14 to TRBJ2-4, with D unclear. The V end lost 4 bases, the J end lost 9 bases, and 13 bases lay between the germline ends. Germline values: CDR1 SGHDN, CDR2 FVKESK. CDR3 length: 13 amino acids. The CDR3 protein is CASSLARWGIQYF. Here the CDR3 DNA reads TGTGCCAGCAGCCTGGCTCGTTGGGGCATTCAGTACTTC.

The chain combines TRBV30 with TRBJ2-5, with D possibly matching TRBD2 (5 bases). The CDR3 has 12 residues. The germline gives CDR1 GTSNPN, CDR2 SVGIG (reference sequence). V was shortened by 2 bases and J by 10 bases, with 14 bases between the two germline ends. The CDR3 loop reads CAWSMGVRGQYF. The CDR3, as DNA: TGTGCCTGGAGTATGGGAGTTCGAGGCCAGTACTTC.

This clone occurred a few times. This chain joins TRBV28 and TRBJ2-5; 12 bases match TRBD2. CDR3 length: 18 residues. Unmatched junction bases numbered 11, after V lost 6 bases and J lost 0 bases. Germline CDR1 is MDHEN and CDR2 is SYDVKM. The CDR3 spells CASSLPQRLAGDQETQYF. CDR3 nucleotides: TGTGCCAGCAGCCTACCCCAAAGACTAGCGGGGGACCAAGAGACCCAGTACTTC.

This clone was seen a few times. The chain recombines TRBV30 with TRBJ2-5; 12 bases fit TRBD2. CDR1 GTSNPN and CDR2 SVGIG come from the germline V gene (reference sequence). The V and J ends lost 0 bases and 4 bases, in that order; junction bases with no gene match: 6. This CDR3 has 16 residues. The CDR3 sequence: CAWSVGSSGGAETQYF. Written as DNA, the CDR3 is TGTGCCTGGAGTGTAGGGTCTAGCGGGGGGGCAGAGACCCAGTACTTC. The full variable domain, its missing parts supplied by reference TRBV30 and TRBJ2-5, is SQTIHQWPATLVQPVGSPLSLECTVEGTSNPNLYWYRQAAGRGLQLLFYSVGIGQISSEVPQNLSASRPQDRQFILSSKKLLLSDSGFYLCAWSVGSSGGAETQYFGPGTRLLVL.

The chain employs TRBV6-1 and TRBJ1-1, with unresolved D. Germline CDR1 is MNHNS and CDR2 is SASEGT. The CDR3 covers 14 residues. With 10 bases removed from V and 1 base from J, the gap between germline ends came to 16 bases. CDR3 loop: CATSTLTANTEAFF. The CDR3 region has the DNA TGTGCCACCTCGACTCTAACGGCGAACACTGAAGCTTTCTTT.